This TCR beta chain is from a study of blood T cells in healthy people across ages. Study-wide points: In long-lived donors, naive CD4+ cell counts and diversity exceeded those of aged donors.

Germline V gene lookup returns CDR1 MNHEY and CDR2 SVGAGI. The length of the CDR3 is 18 residues. V dropped 4 bases and J dropped 3; count of bases not matched to a gene: 15. Then a second PCR, running roughly 7 to 11 cycles, was carried out with a sample-barcoded 5' primer and a J-beta primer mix. TCRdb called the 5' RACE reads again in MiXCR, with one record for every CDR3 protein. The table has approximately 1,000,000 distinct CDR3 sequences, 35% to 50% seen once. This clonotype was counted only a few times. Its antigen remains unidentified. Specimen: blood. The clonotype was recovered from a woman between 55 and 75 years old in good health. The rearrangement uses TRBV6-5 and TRBJ2-7; TRBD2 aligns across 10 bases. CDR3 coding DNA: TGTGCCAGCAGTTTCTCTTTGTCGACTAGCGGGCGATTCTACGAGCAGTACTTC. Its protein product is CASSFSLSTSGRFYEQYF.